Listed here are 27 T cell receptor beta chains from one sample, sequenced in a study of blood T cell repertoires in COVID-19. Produced via immunoSEQ multiplex PCR; TCRdb's table is partial and in-frame only. Among about 130,000 clones, about 88% were seen once, and the ten largest hold under 4.5%. The sequenced sample was peripheral blood. The receptors were gathered from a man aged 50 to 59 with active COVID-19.

The V gene is TRBV5-1, the J gene TRBJ2-2, with 9 bases fitting TRBD1. The CDR3 covers 15 residues. V shed 5 bases and J 6 bases; nucleotides not matched to a gene: 8. Germline V gene data show CDR1 as SGHRS and CDR2 as YFSETQ. The DNA for the CDR3 is TGCGCCAGCAGAACAGGACAGGGGAGGGCCGGGGAGCTGTTTTTT. Translating gives CASRTGQGRAGELFF.

The rearrangement joins TRBV6-5 to TRBJ1-1; the D gene is possibly TRBD1 (6 bases). The ends were cut back, 6 bases at V and 1 base at J, with 12 bases in the middle. Germline CDR1 MNHEY, CDR2 SVGAGI. The CDR3 has 14 residues. CDR3: CASSGGGANTEAFF. DNA of the CDR3: TGTGCCAGCAGCGGAGGGGGGGCGAACACTGAAGCTTTCTTT.

The sample holds a few counts of this clone. V is TRBV19 and J is TRBJ2-4; 10 bases are a match to TRBD2. Germline assignment: CDR1 LNHDA and CDR2 SQIVND (reference sequence). This CDR3 contains 19 residues. V gave up 4 bases and J gave up 1 base; unmatched junction bases: 13. The DNA for the CDR3 is TGTGCCAGTAGTACAGGGGGCCTAGCGGGAGACGTGGCCAAAAACATTCAGTACTTC. It encodes CASSTGGLAGDVAKNIQYF.

This chain links TRBV2 with TRBJ2-5; TRBD1 matches 8 bases. The CDR3 consists of 14 residues. In germline, CDR1 is SNHLY, CDR2 FYNNEI. J lost 0 bases, V lost 11 bases, and 8 bases had no gene match. The CDR3 DNA sequence: TGTGCCGGAGGGACAGGCTCGTACCAAGAGACCCAGTACTTC. This sequence encodes CAGGTGSYQETQYF.

V is TRBV11-2 and J is TRBJ2-1; 9 bases are shared with TRBD1. The CDR3 is 12 amino acids. Germline CDR1 reads SGHAT; CDR2 reads FQNNGV. Trimming at V came to 5 bases and at J to 8 bases, leaving 1 base not matched to a gene. The CDR3 bases are TGTGCCAGCAGCCGGGACAGGGATGAGCAGTTCTTC. This gives the protein CASSRDRDEQFF.

This clone was found once. The chain carries TRBV18 and TRBJ2-5, with 8 bases that match TRBD2. J gave up 9 bases and V 3 bases, and 21 bases lay outside the gene matches. Per the germline V gene, CDR1 is KGHSH and CDR2 is LQKENI. CDR3 length: 18 amino acids. The CDR3 DNA sequence: TGTGCCAGCTCACCCCAACCCCCGGATCCGGGACTAGAGGTGTCCCAGTACTTC. It encodes CASSPQPPDPGLEVSQYF.

The chain couples TRBV19 to TRBJ1-4; 7 bases match TRBD1. Germline V gives CDR1 LNHDA, CDR2 SQIVND (reference sequence). With V trimmed by 3 bases and J by 8 bases, 9 bases remained unmatched. CDR3 length: 15 amino acids. CDR3 sequence reads: CASSIDRAGEEKLFF. The CDR3, as DNA: TGTGCCAGTAGTATTGACAGGGCCGGGGAAGAAAAACTGTTTTTT.

The chain's CDR3 is CASSERPGSYNEQFF. CDR3 nucleotides: TGTGCCAGCAGTGAACGGCCAGGGTCCTACAATGAGCAGTTCTTC. The chain is built from TRBV25-1 and TRBJ2-1, with a tentative D call TRBD1 (5 bases). Per the germline V gene, CDR1 is MGHDK and CDR2 is SYGVNS. The CDR3 is 15 amino acids. V dropped 2 bases and J dropped 1 base, with 9 bases sitting between them. The whole variable domain, remainder taken from reference TRBV25-1 and TRBJ2-1, is EADIYQTPRYLVIGTGKKITLECSQTMGHDKMYWYQQDPGMELHLIHYSYGVNSTEKGDLSSESTVSRIRTEHFPLTLESARPSHTSQYLCASSERPGSYNEQFFGPGTRLTVL.

This clone was observed a single time. The identical CDR3 is also encoded by other nucleotide sequences in the sample. This chain connects TRBV5-1 to TRBJ1-2; maybe TRBD1 (6 bases). CDR3 length: 13 amino acids. Germline V gene data show CDR1 as SGHRS and CDR2 as YFSETQ. Trimming cost V 1 base and J 3 bases, with 7 bases left between them. CDR3 residues: CASSLPGDYGYTF. The CDR3 DNA is TGCGCCAGCAGCTTGCCAGGGGACTATGGCTACACCTTC.

This chain links TRBV7-2 with TRBJ2-1, with 13 bases that match TRBD2. Germline V gene sequence: CDR1 SGHTA, CDR2 FQGNSA. V lost 5 bases to trimming and J lost 9 bases; unmatched junction nucleotides: 7. The CDR3 sequence is 15 residues long. The CDR3, as DNA: TGTGCCAGCAGCGCAGGACTAGCGGGGGCGGGTGAGCAGTTCTTC. Its protein product is CASSAGLAGAGEQFF.

The CDR3 here is CASSSGENQPQHF. CDR3 nucleotides: TGCGCCAGCAGCTCAGGTGAGAATCAGCCCCAGCATTTT. The rearrangement links TRBV5-1 to TRBJ1-5; D not resolved. Deletions cut 3 bases from V and 4 bases from J, with 8 bases between. The germline gives CDR1 SGHRS, CDR2 YFSETQ. The CDR3 spans 13 residues.

V is TRBV7-8 and J is TRBJ2-1, with 11 bases aligning to TRBD1. The CDR3 runs to 15 residues. V shed 5 bases and J 8 bases; nucleotides not matched to a gene: 8. Germline V CDR1 and CDR2: SGHVS, FQNEAQ. The CDR3 DNA reads as TGTGCCAGCAGCCCCTGGGGGACAGGGGGGGATGAGCAGTTCTTC. Translated: CASSPWGTGGDEQFF.

This clone was seen just once. Different DNA sequences within this sample yield the same CDR3. The chain is built from TRBV7-9 and TRBJ2-1, with D perhaps TRBD2 (6 bases). Germline assignment: CDR1 SEHNR and CDR2 FQNEAQ (reference sequence). Trimming removed 0 bases at V and 7 bases at J, with 7 bases between. CDR3 length: 13 amino acids. DNA of the CDR3: TGTGCCAGCAGCTTAGCGGGAGGAAATGAGCAGTTCTTC. Protein: CASSLAGGNEQFF.

Regarding this clone: Different DNA sequences within this sample yield the same CDR3. The chain links TRBV5-4 to TRBJ2-7, with D possibly being TRBD1 (5 bases). Germline V gives CDR1 SGHNT, CDR2 YYREEE (reference sequence). The V end was cut by 2 bases, the J end by 3 bases, with 6 bases between. This CDR3 has 12 amino acids. This CDR3 reads CASSFQGYEQYF. DNA of the CDR3: TGTGCCAGCAGCTTCCAGGGCTACGAGCAGTACTTC.

The chain couples TRBV11-2 to TRBJ1-2, with D perhaps matching TRBD1 (6 bases). Germline values: CDR1 SGHAT, CDR2 FQNNGV. This CDR3 has 13 amino acids. Trimming removed 2 bases at V and 6 bases at J, with 10 bases between. The chain's CDR3 is CASSLNRAHGYTF. DNA for the CDR3: TGTGCCAGCAGCTTAAACAGGGCTCATGGCTACACCTTC.

This chain joins TRBV3-1 (or the pseudogene TRBV3-2) and TRBJ2-1, with 10 bases matching TRBD2. Germline values: CDR1 LGHDT, CDR2 YNNKEL (reference sequence). The CDR3 is 16 amino acids. Trimming cost V 0 bases and J 6 bases; bases outside gene matches: 5. This chain's CDR3 is CASSQDVIAGGNEQFF. The CDR3 region has the DNA TGTGCCAGCAGCCAAGATGTAATAGCGGGGGGCAATGAGCAGTTCTTC.

This sequence joins TRBV10-3 and TRBJ2-3; D possibly corresponds to TRBD2 (5 bases). Germline V CDR1 and CDR2: ENHRY, SYGVKD. The ends were cut back, 3 bases at V and 4 bases at J, with 11 bases in the middle. CDR3 length: 14 amino acids. The CDR3 nucleotides read TGTGCCATCAGTGATAGTGAGGGTTCAGATACGCAGTATTTT. It translates to CAISDSEGSDTQYF.

This rearrangement joins TRBV27 to TRBJ1-1, with D possibly TRBD1 on 5 matching bases. Trimming cost V 2 bases and J 0 bases, with 7 bases left between them. Germline values: CDR1 MNHEY, CDR2 SMNVEV (reference sequence). The CDR3 length is 14 residues. The CDR3 nucleotides are TGTGCCAGCAGTTTAGGGGCCATGAACACTGAAGCTTTCTTT. This codes for CASSLGAMNTEAFF.

This chain joins TRBV5-6 and TRBJ2-1; 8 bases map to TRBD2. Germline V lookup: CDR1 SGHDT, CDR2 YYEEEE. The CDR3 runs to 15 residues. Trimming removed 5 bases from V and 2 bases from J; junction bases left unmatched: 6. The CDR3 DNA sequence: TGTGCCAGCAGTTTCGGCGGGAGGCCCTACAATGAGCAGTTCTTC. As protein: CASSFGGRPYNEQFF.

V gene TRBV4-1 combines with J gene TRBJ2-6; 8 bases line up with TRBD2. The CDR3 is made up of 18 amino acids. Germline values: CDR1 MGHRA, CDR2 YSYEKL. Trimming at V came to 3 bases and at J to 1 base, leaving 8 bases not matched to a gene. CDR3 coding DNA: TGCGCCAGCAGCCAGCCGGGACTAGTTTCTTCTGGGGCCAACGTCCTGACTTTC. This codes for CASSQPGLVSSGANVLTF.

The chain recombines TRBV7-8 with TRBJ2-5; TRBD1 matches 11 bases. Germline V lookup: CDR1 SGHVS, CDR2 FQNEAQ. The V gene end was trimmed by 5 bases and the J gene end by 4 bases; junction bases not matched to a gene: 9. The CDR3 sequence is 16 residues long. The CDR3 is CASSPFGQGARETQYF. The DNA for the CDR3 is TGTGCCAGCAGCCCCTTTGGACAGGGGGCGAGAGAGACCCAGTACTTC.

The chain uses TRBV5-1 and TRBJ1-5; 7 bases are a match to TRBD1. The CDR3 extends over 15 amino acids. Germline CDR1 and CDR2: SGHRS and YFSETQ. Trimming removed 5 bases from V and 1 base from J; junction bases left unmatched: 6. The CDR3 DNA is TGCGCCAGCAGTACCACGGGACAGAGCAATCAGCCCCAGCATTTT. Translated, it gives CASSTTGQSNQPQHF. Together with reference TRBV5-1 and TRBJ1-5, the CDR3 gives the full variable domain: KAGVTQTPRYLIKTRGQQVTLSCSPISGHRSVSWYQQTPGQGLQFLFEYFSETQRNKGNFPGRFSGRQFSNSRSEMNVSTLELGDSALYLCASSTTGQSNQPQHFGDGTRLSIL.

V gene TRBV5-5 combines with J gene TRBJ2-7; 8 bases match TRBD1. The V gene's germline CDR1 is SGHKS and CDR2 YYEKEE (reference sequence). The CDR3 covers 15 residues. V was pared by 0 bases and J by 2 bases, with 4 bases of the junction left unmatched. CDR3 DNA: TGTGCCAGCAGCTTGGGGCAGGGGGCCCCCTACGAGCAGTACTTC. It specifies CASSLGQGAPYEQYF. The variable domain in full, completed from reference TRBV5-5 and TRBJ2-7, reads DAGVTQSPTHLIKTRGQQVTLRCSPISGHKSVSWYQQVLGQGPQFIFQYYEKEERGRGNFPDRFSARQFPNYSSELNVNALLLGDSALYLCASSLGQGAPYEQYFGPGTRLTVT.

The rearrangement links TRBV6-4 to TRBJ2-4; D perhaps matches TRBD2 (5 bases). The length of the CDR3 is 16 residues. The germline gives CDR1 MRHNA, CDR2 SNTAGT. V shed 3 bases and J shed 0 bases, with 12 bases lying between them. The CDR3 sequence: CASSESGLEAKNIQYF. The CDR3 DNA sequence: TGTGCCAGCAGTGAGTCGGGGTTGGAAGCCAAAAACATTCAGTACTTC.

The chain recombines TRBV19 with TRBJ2-7; TRBD2 is a possible D gene (6 bases). Trimming stripped 1 base from V and 3 bases from J, with 16 bases between. The CDR3 consists of 16 residues. Germline V gene lookup returns CDR1 LNHDA and CDR2 SQIVND (reference sequence). The CDR3 spells CASSIGGAGRDYEQYF. Here the CDR3 DNA reads TGTGCCAGTAGTATAGGCGGGGCAGGGAGAGACTACGAGCAGTACTTC.

The chain joins TRBV11-3 to TRBJ1-5; possibly TRBD1 for D (6 bases). Germline loops: CDR1 SGHNT, CDR2 YENEEA. The CDR3 spans 18 residues. V shed 4 bases and J shed 0 bases, with 19 bases lying between them. The CDR3 sequence: CASSSTGTQSYSNQPQHF. CDR3 bases: TGTGCCAGCAGCTCGACCGGGACACAGAGTTATAGCAATCAGCCCCAGCATTTT.

The gene calls are TRBV11-3 and TRBJ1-1; the D is unclear. V shed 3 bases and J shed 6 bases, with 11 bases lying between them. From germline, CDR1 is SGHNT and CDR2 YENEEA. This CDR3 region has 13 residues. In DNA form, the CDR3 reads TGTGCCAGCAGCTTTGGATATGGAGCTGAAGCTTTCTTT. It specifies CASSFGYGAEAFF.